This T cell receptor beta chain comes out of a study of blood T cell repertoires in COVID-19. In the study overall: Samples of COVID-19 (acute and convalescent) were obtained from the United States, Italy and Spain.

This clone was counted between two and nine times. The junction had 6 bases not matched to a gene; V was cut back by 2 bases and J by 5 bases. The V gene's germline CDR1 is LGHNT and CDR2 FRNRAP. This CDR3 spans 16 amino acids. The protocol was immunoSEQ multiplex PCR, while the TCRdb copy is restricted to in-frame clones and leaves out a portion. The sample has approximately 130,000 clones, 77% seen once. This clonotype originated in a man older than 75 with acute or convalescent COVID-19. The material sequenced was peripheral blood. The chain joins TRBV12-5 to TRBJ2-5; 12 bases line up with TRBD2. The CDR3: CASGLSRTSGEETQYF. The DNA of the CDR3 is TGTGCTAGTGGTTTGTCTCGGACTAGCGGGGAGGAGACCCAGTACTTC.